The T cell receptor (beta chain) described here comes from a study of cytomegalovirus exposure and HLA in healthy donors. The study, taken as a whole, reports: TCR beta chains numbering approximately 150 were designated cytomegalovirus-associated.

To note about this clone: Antigen: not known.

Trimming stripped 8 bases from V and 6 bases from J, with 8 bases between. In germline, CDR1 is WNHNN, CDR2 SYGVQD (reference sequence). The CDR3 length is 11 residues. Generated by immunoSEQ multiplex PCR, the TCRdb table keeps only in-frame clones and is missing some. Of some 90,000 clones in the sample, roughly nine tenths are singletons; the top ten hold 3% to 4.5%. J is TRBJ2-1 and V is TRBV10-1, with a weak D call TRBD2 (6 bases). The sample consisted of PBMCs. This clonotype was sampled from a woman aged 25 to 45 in good health and CMV-seronegative. CDR3 nucleotide sequence: TGCGCCAGCGGCGGGGCCAATGAGCAGTTCTTC. As protein: CASGGANEQFF.